This T cell receptor (beta chain) appears in the sequencing data of a study of blood T cell repertoires in COVID-19. Sequencing was performed with immunoSEQ multiplex PCR; in TCRdb, only in-frame clones are kept and a portion is missing. The repertoire has 280,000 or so clones, approximately 84% of them found once; the top ten carry 2.1%. CDR3 length: 14 residues. Germline loops: CDR1 MDHEN, CDR2 SYDVKM. The V and J ends lost 3 bases and 7 bases, in that order; junction bases with no gene match: 6. V and J are TRBV28 and TRBJ2-1, with TRBD2 identical over 7 bases. The sequence was obtained from a woman in her twenties or thirties who had recovered from COVID-19. The sequencing sample was made of peripheral blood. This chain's CDR3 is CASSLYISGNEQFF. The DNA of the CDR3 is TGTGCCAGCAGTTTGTACATTAGCGGGAATGAGCAGTTCTTC.